A single sample gave rise to the 7 T cell receptor beta chains below, sequenced in a study of human T cells and chemical hapten exposure. Time point meaning: patch test 1, 2 weeks after DPC sensitization. As for treatment: therapeutic diphenylcyclopropenone sensitization with weekly scalp DPC. TCRdb reprocessed the RACE reads with MiXCR, giving one entry per CDR3 protein. The data contain some 180,000 distinct CDR3 sequences, about a fifth of them seen just once; the ten biggest clones take up over 6.5%. Sequenced material: whole blood, taken in connection with sensitization to the hapten diphenylcyclopropenone (DPC). The source of these receptors is a woman in her fifties or sixties with alopecia areata. Some clones in this sample may be carry-over from other donors' samples.

The V call is TRBV20-1, the J call TRBJ2-5; 13 nucleotides align to TRBD2. This CDR3 spans 16 amino acids. Germline-derived CDR1 and CDR2 are DFQATT and SNEGSKA (reference sequence). V was clipped by 1 base and J by 1 base; unmatched bases: 3. The CDR3 nucleotides are TGCAGTGCTAGAGTGGGACTAGCGGGGCTCCAAGAGACCCAGTACTTC. Protein sequence: CSARVGLAGLQETQYF.

This clonotype was observed a handful of times. CDR3 bases: TGCAGCGTTGTTGCACGGAGGACTGAAGCTTTCTTT. Amino acids: CSVVARRTEAFF. The chain links TRBV29-1 to TRBJ1-1; no clear D. CDR1 is SQVTM, CDR2 ANQGSEA, per germline. CDR3 length equals 12 residues. Trimming cost V 4 bases and J 5 bases, with 11 bases left between them.

This clonotype was counted a few times. The genes are TRBV15 and TRBJ2-2, with TRBD2 as a possible D gene (7 bases). Per the germline V gene, CDR1 is LNHNV and CDR2 is YYDKDF (reference sequence). Trimming removed 5 bases from V and 7 bases from J, with 17 bases in between. The CDR3 contains 15 residues. The CDR3 here is CATSPRTRGVGELFF. The CDR3 bases are TGTGCCACCAGCCCGAGGACTAGGGGGGTCGGGGAGCTGTTTTTT.

The rearrangement joins TRBV11-2 to TRBJ1-1; 9 bases are a match to TRBD1. Germline V gene sequence: CDR1 SGHAT, CDR2 FQNNGV. The CDR3 consists of 14 residues. V dropped 6 bases and J dropped 9; count of bases not matched to a gene: 11. In DNA form, the CDR3 reads TGTGCCAGCAGGCGGACCGGGACAGGGAAACAAGCTTTCTTT. Amino acids: CASRRTGTGKQAFF.

This clonotype turned up a few times. The chain couples TRBV3-1 to TRBJ1-4; a possible D gene is TRBD1 (5 bases). The CDR3 sequence is 15 residues long. V was clipped by 3 bases and J by 8 bases, with 16 bases between them. CDR1 LGHDT and CDR2 YNNKEL come from the germline V gene (reference sequence). CDR3 region: CASSQTPGSGEKLFF. For the CDR3, the DNA is TGTGCCAGCAGCCAGACCCCAGGGTCCGGGGAAAAACTGTTTTTT. Filled out from reference TRBV3-1 and TRBJ1-4, the complete variable domain reads DTAVSQTPKYLVTQMGNDKSIKCEQNLGHDTMYWYKQDSKKFLKIMFSYNNKELIINETVPNRFSPKSPDKAHLNLHINSLELGDSAVYFCASSQTPGSGEKLFFGSGTQLSVL.

The chain couples TRBV12-3 or TRBV12-4 to TRBJ1-3; weak D call: TRBD1 (5 bases). The CDR3 runs 13 residues. Trimming left V 3 bases short and J 7 bases short, with 10 bases between. DNA for the CDR3: TGTGCCAGCAGTTTTATTACAGGCAACACCATATATTTT. Its protein product is CASSFITGNTIYF.

The chain carries TRBV5-1 and TRBJ2-1, with D perhaps being TRBD1 or TRBD2 (5 bases each). Trimming pared 4 bases from V and 10 bases from J, leaving 12 bases between. Germline values: CDR1 SGHRS, CDR2 YFSETQ. The CDR3 is 12 amino acids. The DNA for the CDR3 is TGCGCCAGCAGCCGGGACGGAAGGGAGCAGTTCTTC. Its protein is CASSRDGREQFF. The full variable domain, with the rest looked up from reference TRBV5-1 and TRBJ2-1, is KAGVTQTPRYLIKTRGQQVTLSCSPISGHRSVSWYQQTPGQGLQFLFEYFSETQRNKGNFPGRFSGRQFSNSRSEMNVSTLELGDSALYLCASSRDGREQFFGPGTRLTVL.